The clone carrying this T cell receptor (beta chain) turned up a few times. The sample is drawn from a study of T cell clonality in common variable immunodeficiency. Clones were read by immunoSEQ multiplex PCR, and TCRdb kept only the in-frame ones, dropping some. The sample is made up of around 55,000 clones, none counted only once. The clonotype was recovered from a person aged 18 to 75 in good health. Material: peripheral blood mononuclear cells.

CDR3 protein: CSARDSLSYGYTF. CDR3 DNA (partial): TGCAGTGCTAGGGACAGTCTTTCCTATGGC. The chain employs TRBV20-1 and TRBJ1-2; a possible D gene is TRBD1 (6 bases). The read finishes 3 residues shy of the CDR3 end, and the germline J gene is used to complete it. The germline CDR1 and CDR2 sequences are DFQATT and SNEGSKA (reference sequence). The CDR3 consists of 13 residues. V lost 3 bases, J lost 4 bases, and 12 bases lay in between.